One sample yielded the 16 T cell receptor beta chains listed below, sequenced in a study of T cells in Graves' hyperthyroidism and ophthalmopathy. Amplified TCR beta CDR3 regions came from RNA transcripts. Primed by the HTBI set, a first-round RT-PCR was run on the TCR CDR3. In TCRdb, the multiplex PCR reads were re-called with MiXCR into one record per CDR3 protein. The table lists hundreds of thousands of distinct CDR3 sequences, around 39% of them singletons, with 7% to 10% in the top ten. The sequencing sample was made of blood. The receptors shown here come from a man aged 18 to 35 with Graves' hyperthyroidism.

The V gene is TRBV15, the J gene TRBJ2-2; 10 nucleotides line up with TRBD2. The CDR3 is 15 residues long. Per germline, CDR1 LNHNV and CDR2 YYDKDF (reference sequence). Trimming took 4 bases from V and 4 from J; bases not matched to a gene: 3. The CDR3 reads CATSTTSGTTGELFF. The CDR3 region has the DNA TGTGCCACCAGCACCACTAGCGGGACCACCGGGGAGCTGTTTTTT.

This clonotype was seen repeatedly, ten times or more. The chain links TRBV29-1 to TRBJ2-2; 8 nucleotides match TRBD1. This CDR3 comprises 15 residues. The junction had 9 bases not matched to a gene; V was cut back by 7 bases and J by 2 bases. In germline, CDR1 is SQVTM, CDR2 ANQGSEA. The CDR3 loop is CSARQQGANTGELFF. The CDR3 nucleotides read TGCAGCGCCCGGCAGCAGGGGGCTAACACCGGGGAGCTGTTTTTT.

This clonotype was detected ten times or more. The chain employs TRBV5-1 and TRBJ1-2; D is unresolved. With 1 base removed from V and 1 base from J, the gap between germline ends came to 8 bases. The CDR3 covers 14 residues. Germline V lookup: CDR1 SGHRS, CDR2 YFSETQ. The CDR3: CASSLSSSNYGYTF. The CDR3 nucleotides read TGCGCCAGCAGCTTGAGTTCCAGTAACTATGGCTACACCTTC.

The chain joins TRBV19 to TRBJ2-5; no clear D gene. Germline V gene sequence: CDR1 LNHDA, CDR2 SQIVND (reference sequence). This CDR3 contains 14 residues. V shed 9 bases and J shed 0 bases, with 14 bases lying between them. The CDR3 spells CASSQERYQETQYF. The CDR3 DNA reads TGTGCCAGCAGCCAAGAGAGGTACCAAGAGACCCAGTACTTC.

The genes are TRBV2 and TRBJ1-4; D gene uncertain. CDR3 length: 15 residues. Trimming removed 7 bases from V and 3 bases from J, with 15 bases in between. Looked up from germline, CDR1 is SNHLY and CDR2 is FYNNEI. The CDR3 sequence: CASKSDGVSNEKLFF. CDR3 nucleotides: TGTGCCAGCAAGTCGGACGGAGTATCTAATGAAAAACTGTTTTTT.

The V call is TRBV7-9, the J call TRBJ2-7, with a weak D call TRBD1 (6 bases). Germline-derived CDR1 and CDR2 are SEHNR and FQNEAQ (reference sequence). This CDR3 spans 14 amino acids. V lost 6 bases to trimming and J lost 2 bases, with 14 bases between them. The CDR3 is CASSLRQAAYEQYF. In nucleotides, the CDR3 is TGTGCCAGCAGTCTAAGACAGGCAGCCTACGAGCAGTACTTC.

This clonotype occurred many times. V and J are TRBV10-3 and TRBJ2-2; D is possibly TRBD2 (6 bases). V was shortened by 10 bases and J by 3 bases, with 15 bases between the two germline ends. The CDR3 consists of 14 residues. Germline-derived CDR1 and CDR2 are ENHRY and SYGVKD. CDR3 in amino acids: CATKRTTDTGELFF. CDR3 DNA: TGTGCCACCAAAAGGACTACAGACACCGGGGAGCTGTTTTTT.

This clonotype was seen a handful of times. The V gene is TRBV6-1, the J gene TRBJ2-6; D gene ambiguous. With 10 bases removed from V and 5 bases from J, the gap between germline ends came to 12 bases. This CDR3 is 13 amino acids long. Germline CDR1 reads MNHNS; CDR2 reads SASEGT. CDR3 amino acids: CATGLLWANVLTF. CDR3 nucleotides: TGTGCCACCGGCCTCCTCTGGGCCAACGTCCTGACTTTC.

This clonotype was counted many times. In DNA, the CDR3 is TGCAGCGTTATAGGACTAGCGGAAACCTACGAGCAGTACTTC. Translating gives CSVIGLAETYEQYF. The chain joins TRBV29-1 to TRBJ2-7, with TRBD2 matching over 10 bases. The CDR3 covers 14 residues. V lost 5 bases to trimming and J lost 2 bases; unmatched junction nucleotides: 6. CDR1 is SQVTM and CDR2 is ANQGSEA in the germline V gene.

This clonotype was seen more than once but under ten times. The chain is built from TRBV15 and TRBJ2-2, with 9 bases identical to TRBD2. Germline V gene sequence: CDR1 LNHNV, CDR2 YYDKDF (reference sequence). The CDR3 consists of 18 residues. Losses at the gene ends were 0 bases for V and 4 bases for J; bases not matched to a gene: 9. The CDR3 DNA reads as TGTGCCACCAGCAGAGATGTCCCCGGGACTAGCATCACCGGGGAGCTGTTTTTT. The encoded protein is CATSRDVPGTSITGELFF.

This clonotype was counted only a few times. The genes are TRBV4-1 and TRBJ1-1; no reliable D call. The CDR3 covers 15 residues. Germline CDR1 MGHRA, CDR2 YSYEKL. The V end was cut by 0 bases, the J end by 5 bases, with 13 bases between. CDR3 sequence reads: CASSQEFALGTEAFF. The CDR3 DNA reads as TGCGCCAGCAGCCAAGAGTTCGCCTTGGGGACTGAAGCTTTCTTT.

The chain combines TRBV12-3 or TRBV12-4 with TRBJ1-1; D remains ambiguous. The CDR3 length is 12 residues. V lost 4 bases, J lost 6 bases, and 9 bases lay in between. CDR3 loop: CASSYAGAEAFF. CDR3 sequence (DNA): TGTGCCAGCAGTTACGCCGGGGCTGAAGCTTTCTTT.

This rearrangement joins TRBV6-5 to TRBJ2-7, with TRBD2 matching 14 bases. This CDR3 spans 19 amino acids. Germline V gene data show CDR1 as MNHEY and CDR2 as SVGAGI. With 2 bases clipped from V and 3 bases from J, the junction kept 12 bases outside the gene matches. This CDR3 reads CASSYTVPGLAGEFYEQYF. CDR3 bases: TGTGCCAGCAGTTACACTGTCCCGGGACTAGCGGGAGAGTTCTACGAGCAGTACTTC.

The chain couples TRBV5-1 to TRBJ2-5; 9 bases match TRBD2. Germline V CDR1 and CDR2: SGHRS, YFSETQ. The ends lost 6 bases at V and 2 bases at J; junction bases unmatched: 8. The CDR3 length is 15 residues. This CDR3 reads CASTPGLATQETQYF. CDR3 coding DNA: TGCGCCAGCACCCCCGGACTAGCGACACAAGAGACCCAGTACTTC.

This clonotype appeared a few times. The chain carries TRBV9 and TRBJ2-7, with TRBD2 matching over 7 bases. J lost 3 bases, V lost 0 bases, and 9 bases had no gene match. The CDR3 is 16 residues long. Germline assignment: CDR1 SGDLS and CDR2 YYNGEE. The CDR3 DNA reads TGTGCCAGCAGCGTAGGGGGGTCGGGAGGAGTCTACGAGCAGTACTTC. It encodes CASSVGGSGGVYEQYF.

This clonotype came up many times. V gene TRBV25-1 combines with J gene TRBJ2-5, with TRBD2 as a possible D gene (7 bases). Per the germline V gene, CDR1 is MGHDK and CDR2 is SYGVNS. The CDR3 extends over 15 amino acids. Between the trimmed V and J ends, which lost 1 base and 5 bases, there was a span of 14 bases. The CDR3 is CASSEWGGRRETQYF. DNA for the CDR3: TGTGCCAGCAGTGAATGGGGGGGGCGCCGGGAGACCCAGTACTTC. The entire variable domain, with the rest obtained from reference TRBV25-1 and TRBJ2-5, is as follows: EADIYQTPRYLVIGTGKKITLECSQTMGHDKMYWYQQDPGMELHLIHYSYGVNSTEKGDLSSESTVSRIRTEHFPLTLESARPSHTSQYLCASSEWGGRRETQYFGPGTRLLVL.